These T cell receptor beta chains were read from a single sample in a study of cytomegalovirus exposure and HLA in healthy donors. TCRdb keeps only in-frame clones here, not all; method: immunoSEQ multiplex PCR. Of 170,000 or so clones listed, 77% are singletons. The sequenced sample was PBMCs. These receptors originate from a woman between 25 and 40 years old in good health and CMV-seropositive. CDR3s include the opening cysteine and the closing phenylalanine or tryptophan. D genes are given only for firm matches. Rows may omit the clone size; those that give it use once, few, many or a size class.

CDR3 DNA: TGCGCCAGCAGCCAAGATCTCTTACTAGCCTGGGGGAATGAGCAGTTCTTC
CDR3 protein: CASSQDLLLAWGNEQFF
clone size: .
J gene: TRBJ2-1
D gene: .
CDR3 length: 17
V gene: TRBV4-3

CDR3 DNA: TGCAGCGCCTTCATGAGGGGACAGAAGACGGATACGCAGTATTTT
CDR3 protein: CSAFMRGQKTDTQYF
clone size: .
J gene: TRBJ2-3
D gene: TRBD1
CDR3 length: 15
V gene: TRBV29-1

CDR3 DNA: TGCGCCAGCGGCCCAAGGACAGGGGTTCTCAATGAGCAGTTCTTC
CDR3 protein: CASGPRTGVLNEQFF
clone size: .
J gene: TRBJ2-1
D gene: TRBD1
CDR3 length: 15
V gene: TRBV5-1

CDR3 DNA: TGTGCCAGCAGCTTTTCGGAGACCCAGTACTTC
CDR3 protein: CASSFSETQYF
clone size: .
J gene: TRBJ2-5
D gene: .
CDR3 length: 11
V gene: TRBV5-6

CDR3 DNA: TGCGCCAGCAGCCAATGGACAGGGCACACTGAAGCTTTCTTT
CDR3 protein: CASSQWTGHTEAFF
clone size: .
J gene: TRBJ1-1
D gene: TRBD1
CDR3 length: 14
V gene: TRBV4-1

CDR3 DNA: TGTGCCAGCAGTTCCCGAGGGATCCAAGAGACCCAGTACTTC
CDR3 protein: CASSSRGIQETQYF
clone size: .
J gene: TRBJ2-5
D gene: .
CDR3 length: 14
V gene: TRBV6-5

CDR3 DNA: TGCGCCAGCAGCCAGGGGACAGTAAACTACGAGCAGTACTTC
CDR3 protein: CASSQGTVNYEQYF
clone size: .
J gene: TRBJ2-7
D gene: TRBD1
CDR3 length: 14
V gene: TRBV4-3

CDR3 DNA: TGCAGCGTCGTCGGGACAACAAATGAAAAACTGTTTTTT
CDR3 protein: CSVVGTTNEKLFF
clone size: .
J gene: TRBJ1-4
D gene: .
CDR3 length: 13
V gene: TRBV29-1

CDR3 DNA: TGTGCCAGCACCATAAAGTGGGGCGTGCCTCCCAACTATGGCTACACCTTC
CDR3 protein: CASTIKWGVPPNYGYTF
clone size: .
J gene: TRBJ1-2
D gene: .
CDR3 length: 17
V gene: TRBV5-6

CDR3 DNA: TGTGCCAGCAGTTTACTAACCCCGGGACAATTAGCCAAAAACATTCAGTACTTC
CDR3 protein: CASSLLTPGQLAKNIQYF
clone size: once
J gene: TRBJ2-4
D gene: .
CDR3 length: 18
V gene: TRBV28

CDR3 DNA: TGCAGCGCCGCTACAGGGGCCTTCAATGAAAAACTGTTTTTT
CDR3 protein: CSAATGAFNEKLFF
clone size: once
J gene: TRBJ1-4
D gene: TRBD1
CDR3 length: 14
V gene: TRBV29-1

CDR3 DNA: TGTGCCAGCAGCTTTGGGGGGAACGGAAAACTGTTTTTT
CDR3 protein: CASSFGGNGKLFF
clone size: .
J gene: TRBJ1-4
D gene: .
CDR3 length: 13
V gene: TRBV5-5

CDR3 DNA: TGTGCCAGCAGCTTAGTTGGGCAGGAAGCTTTCTTT
CDR3 protein: CASSLVGQEAFF
clone size: .
J gene: TRBJ1-1
D gene: .
CDR3 length: 12
V gene: TRBV13

CDR3 DNA: TGTGCCGTACACAGGGCCTACGAGCAGTACTTC
CDR3 protein: CAVHRAYEQYF
clone size: .
J gene: TRBJ2-7
D gene: .
CDR3 length: 11
V gene: TRBV6-1

CDR3 DNA: TGTGCCAGCAGCTTAGCGGGACATGGTGGTGTCTATGGCTACACCTTC
CDR3 protein: CASSLAGHGGVYGYTF
clone size: .
J gene: TRBJ1-2
D gene: .
CDR3 length: 16
V gene: TRBV13

CDR3 DNA: TGTGCCAGCAGCCATACAGGGGAGATGTTCCTATCCTACGAGCAGTACTTC
CDR3 protein: CASSHTGEMFLSYEQYF
clone size: .
J gene: TRBJ2-7
D gene: TRBD1
CDR3 length: 17
V gene: TRBV7-9

CDR3 DNA: TGTGCCAGCAGTTTATTTCGGACAGGGGGGCCCCAAGAGACCCAGTACTTC
CDR3 protein: CASSLFRTGGPQETQYF
clone size: .
J gene: TRBJ2-5
D gene: TRBD1
CDR3 length: 17
V gene: TRBV28

CDR3 DNA: TGTGCCTGGAAAGACAGGGGATTCTCTGGAAACACCATATATTTT
CDR3 protein: CAWKDRGFSGNTIYF
clone size: .
J gene: TRBJ1-3
D gene: TRBD1
CDR3 length: 15
V gene: TRBV30

CDR3 DNA: TGTGCCAGCACCTACTGGGGGGGTACCGGGGAGCTGTTTTTT
CDR3 protein: CASTYWGGTGELFF
clone size: .
J gene: TRBJ2-2
D gene: TRBD2
CDR3 length: 14
V gene: TRBV7-2

CDR3 DNA: TGTGCCAGCAGCTTGCAGGGCAGGTTGGGCGAAAAACTGTTTTTT
CDR3 protein: CASSLQGRLGEKLFF
clone size: .
J gene: TRBJ1-4
D gene: .
CDR3 length: 15
V gene: TRBV5-4

CDR3 DNA: TGTGCCAGCATTCGCGACAGGACCTACGAGCAGTACTTC
CDR3 protein: CASIRDRTYEQYF
clone size: .
J gene: TRBJ2-7
D gene: .
CDR3 length: 13
V gene: TRBV28

CDR3 DNA: TGTGCCAGCAGGGGGGGACAGGGGTCCTACGAGCAGTACTTC
CDR3 protein: CASRGGQGSYEQYF
clone size: .
J gene: TRBJ2-7
D gene: TRBD1
CDR3 length: 14
V gene: TRBV2

CDR3 DNA: TGTGCCAGCAGTGAAGAGGCAGGGGGTTATGGCTACACCTTC
CDR3 protein: CASSEEAGGYGYTF
clone size: few
J gene: TRBJ1-2
D gene: TRBD1
CDR3 length: 14
V gene: TRBV6-1

CDR3 DNA: TGTGCCAGCAGTGAATTGGGGGCAGGGCCCAATGAGCAGTTCTTC
CDR3 protein: CASSELGAGPNEQFF
clone size: .
J gene: TRBJ2-1
D gene: .
CDR3 length: 15
V gene: TRBV25-1

CDR3 DNA: TGCGCCAGCAGCGGGAGCGGGACCCAAGAGACCCAGTACTTC
CDR3 protein: CASSGSGTQETQYF
clone size: few
J gene: TRBJ2-5
D gene: TRBD2
CDR3 length: 14
V gene: TRBV5-1

CDR3 DNA: TGTGCCAGCAGTGAAGCAGGAGGGGTTACGCAGTATTTT
CDR3 protein: CASSEAGGVTQYF
clone size: few
J gene: TRBJ2-3
D gene: .
CDR3 length: 13
V gene: TRBV2

CDR3 DNA: TGTGCCAGCAGCCCCCTCCTAGGGGGCCGCGAGCAGTACTTC
CDR3 protein: CASSPLLGGREQYF
clone size: .
J gene: TRBJ2-7
D gene: TRBD1
CDR3 length: 14
V gene: TRBV11-2

CDR3 DNA: TGCGCCAGCCAACTAGCGGGAGCTAACAATGAGCAGTTCTTC
CDR3 protein: CASQLAGANNEQFF
clone size: .
J gene: TRBJ2-1
D gene: TRBD2
CDR3 length: 14
V gene: TRBV10-2

CDR3 DNA: TGCGCCAGCAGCTCCGACAGGGCCTATGGCTACATCTTC
CDR3 protein: CASSSDRAYGYIF
clone size: .
J gene: TRBJ1-2
D gene: TRBD1
CDR3 length: 13
V gene: TRBV5-1